The rows below give T cell receptor beta chains drawn from one sample of a study of CD8+CD57+ T cells in acquired aplastic anemia. TCRdb processed the reads anew with MiXCR; each CDR3 protein has one entry. The sample includes 100,000 to 120,000 distinct CDR3 sequences, approximately 48% seen only once; the top ten take around 32%. The material sequenced was sorted CD4+, CD8+, or CD8+CD57+ T cells (not recorded which) from PBMCs. These receptors were obtained from a human donor in good health, serving as a control. Each CDR3 is given with its conserved first and last residue. A D gene is named only where the DNA matches it firmly. Expanded clones get a size class; other rows say once, few or many, or leave the size out.

NA	TRBV9	many	TRBJ1-3	CASSVSPWDSGNTIYF	TGTGCCAGCAGCGTATCCCCCTGGGACTCTGGAAACACCATATATTTT
TRBD1	TRBV24-1	NA	TRBJ2-3	CATSDLPGQGGTDTQYF	TGTGCCACCAGTGATTTGCCGGGACAGGGGGGGACAGATACGCAGTATTTT
NA	TRBV11-2	NA	TRBJ1-6	CASSLDWESSYNSPLHF	TGTGCCAGCAGCTTAGATTGGGAGAGCTCCTATAATTCACCCCTCCACTTT
NA	TRBV10-1	NA	TRBJ2-3	CASSESTAFASSLEWETQYF	TGCGCCAGCAGTGAGTCGACAGCGTTCGCCAGCAGCTTGGAATGGGAAACGCAGTATTTT
NA	TRBV6-5	many	TRBJ1-1	CASIAVGGYTEAFF	TGTGCCAGCATCGCCGTTGGGGGGTACACTGAAGCTTTCTTT
TRBD1	TRBV2	NA	TRBJ2-4	CATSGTGRALAKNIQYF	TGTGCCACCTCCGGGACAGGGAGGGCTTTAGCCAAAAACATTCAGTACTTC
TRBD1	TRBV6-1	NA	TRBJ2-1	CGSSRTGDEYNEQFF	TGTGGCAGCAGCCGGACAGGGGATGAATACAATGAGCAGTTCTTC
NA	TRBV5-1	once	TRBJ1-2	CASSLPGGFGYTF	TGCGCCAGCAGCTTGCCTGGGGGCTTTGGCTACACCTTC
NA	TRBV5-1	NA	TRBJ2-3	CASSLGAGDTQYF	TGCGCCAGCAGCTTGGGTGCAGGAGATACGCAGTATTTT
NA	TRBV2	once	TRBJ1-1	CASSIDENTEAFF	TGTGCCAGCAGTATAGATGAGAACACTGAAGCTTTCTTT
NA	TRBV7-7	NA	TRBJ1-5	CASSLGPGQPQHF	TGTGCTAGCAGCTTAGGTCCGGGTCAGCCCCAGCATTTT
NA	TRBV9	few	TRBJ2-5	CASSVGVHEETQYF	TGTGCCAGCAGCGTTGGGGTGCATGAGGAGACCCAGTACTTC
TRBD1	TRBV5-5	NA	TRBJ1-4	CASKNTGGFVKLFF	TGTGCCAGCAAAAATACAGGGGGCTTTGTAAAACTGTTTTTT
NA	TRBV20-1	many	TRBJ2-7	CSASGPGDIYEQYF	TGCAGTGCTAGTGGGCCGGGGGATATTTACGAGCAGTACTTC
NA	TRBV10-3	few	TRBJ1-2	CAISESPDHYGYTF	TGTGCCATCAGTGAGTCGCCGGACCACTATGGCTACACCTTC
NA	TRBV2	NA	TRBJ2-3	CASSYSTDTQYF	TGTGCCAGCAGTTACAGCACAGATACGCAGTATTTT
NA	TRBV7-2	many	TRBJ1-1	CASSLNTGGTEAFF	TGTGCCAGCAGCTTAAATACGGGGGGCACTGAAGCTTTCTTT
TRBD1	TRBV4-1	many	TRBJ1-6	CASSQVGTGDSPLHF	TGCGCCAGCAGCCAAGTAGGGACAGGGGATTCACCCCTCCACTTT
NA	TRBV9	NA	TRBJ1-4	CASSSDGGRSLFF	TGTGCCAGCAGCTCGGACGGGGGTCGTTCTCTGTTTTTT
NA	TRBV25-1	NA	TRBJ2-7	CASRGRTVEQYF	TGTGCCAGCAGGGGCAGGACTGTAGAGCAGTACTTC
NA	TRBV10-2	NA	TRBJ1-5	CASTVSGTGDQPQHF	TGCGCCAGCACCGTGTCCGGGACGGGAGACCAGCCCCAGCATTTT
NA	TRBV10-3	NA	TRBJ1-1	CAISGGSEAFF	TGTGCCATCAGTGGAGGGTCTGAAGCTTTCTTT
NA	TRBV30	NA	TRBJ1-2	CAWAPGTGYGYTF	TGTGCCTGGGCACCAGGGACGGGCTATGGCTACACCTTC
NA	TRBV6-5	NA	TRBJ2-1	CASSYWGNEQFF	TGTGCCAGCAGTTATTGGGGAAATGAGCAGTTCTTC
NA	TRBV9	NA	TRBJ2-2	CASSVGGELFF	TGTGCCAGCAGCGTAGGAGGGGAGCTGTTTTTT
NA	TRBV15	few	TRBJ1-5	CATSSLYQPQHF	TGTGCCACCAGCAGTCTTTATCAGCCCCAGCATTTT
TRBD2	TRBV2	NA	TRBJ2-5	CASRGPLAGGQETQYF	TGTGCCAGCAGGGGCCCTCTAGCGGGGGGCCAGGAGACCCAGTACTTC
NA	TRBV30	many	TRBJ1-1	CAWTDANTEAFF	TGTGCCTGGACGGACGCAAACACTGAAGCTTTCTTT
NA	TRBV7-9	NA	TRBJ1-3	CASSLAAGNTIYF	TGTGCCAGCAGCTTAGCGGCTGGAAACACCATATATTTT